The sequence of this TCR beta chain was determined in a study of tumor-infiltrating lymphocytes in primary liver carcinoma. Background on the study: The patient group consisted of men and women aged 30 to 69 years. Tumors measured roughly 4 to 10 cm and were stage T1-T3 N0M0.

The CDR3 is 14 amino acids. V dropped 8 bases and J dropped 4 bases, with 17 bases sitting between them. The germline V gene encodes CDR1 SGHAT and CDR2 FQNNGV. Germline DNA was also extracted, and blood RNA was taken from unsorted whole blood. The researchers drew about 4 milliliters of peripheral blood before surgery. Using a constant-region primer together with ProtoScript II reverse transcriptase, TCR beta cDNA was made from about 500 ng of total RNA. Three nested multiplex PCR rounds, a slightly modified ARM-PCR method, built the TCR beta libraries. The study ran its first two PCR rounds for around 10 cycles each, using TRBV1-TRBV30 forward primers and a C-beta reverse primer. TCRdb passed the multiplex PCR reads through MiXCR, listing each CDR3 protein once. Among hundreds of thousands of distinct CDR3 sequences listed, 58% were seen once.

Sample: peripheral blood. V usage is TRBV11-2 and J usage is TRBJ2-5; TRBD1 is a possible D gene (5 bases). The sequence was obtained from a woman in her 30s with primary liver carcinoma and hepatitis B virus infection. Here the CDR3 reads CASSRAEVRETQYF. The CDR3 region has the DNA TGTGCCAGCTCCAGGGCTGAGGTTAGAGAGACCCAGTACTTC.